This T cell receptor (beta chain) was sequenced in a study of blood T cell repertoires in COVID-19. On the study more broadly: Whether acute or convalescent, the COVID-19 samples came from the United States, Italy and Spain. Sample material is recorded as cDNA or gDNA derived from T cells, B-cell-depleted T cells, or PBMCs.

This CDR3 spans 13 amino acids. Germline CDR1 is MNHEY and CDR2 is SVGAGI. Trimming took 5 bases from V and 6 from J; bases not matched to a gene: 6. The repertoire was sequenced with immunoSEQ multiplex PCR; TCRdb's copy has only in-frame clones and lacks some. The data hold 16,000 or so clones, with more than 85% observed a single time. Specimen: peripheral blood. The chain is built from TRBV6-5 and TRBJ2-7; 8 bases align to TRBD2. The receptor was derived from a human donor in a cohort sampled during active COVID-19. CDR3 DNA: TGTGCCAGCAGTCTGACTAGCGTTAGCGAGCAGTACTTC. It specifies CASSLTSVSEQYF.